The subject of this entry is one T cell receptor (beta chain). This clone was observed a handful of times. Which antigen it targets is not known. No clone much larger than this one lies a single base away; base qualities are absent. This specimen belongs to a study of blood T cell repertoires in COVID-19 (dated by TCRdb to about 2020). With respect to the entire study: Samples covering the acute and convalescent phases of COVID-19 were provided by collaborators in the United States, Italy and Spain. The samples were drawn from the first 160 participants of the ongoing ImmuneRACE study and from 1,254 subjects provided by 6 global collaborators. Where available, HLA class I and class II types were taken from metadata supplied by the sample provider and were not determined by assay-based typing. Deeply sampled blood TCRbeta repertoires from subjects exposed to, actively infected with, or recovered from COVID-19 were included in the dataset. A de-identified subject ID, COVID-19 status, age in years and sex were almost always included in the sample metadata. The prospective study material was composed of cDNA or gDNA derived from T cells, B-cell-depleted T cells, or PBMCs. A freely available public database, intended as a resource for researchers studying the immune response to SARS-CoV-2, is where the repertoires were released. Broad study findings and their caveats: How much clinical and demographic metadata was included differed by source and by participant, and the metadata was provided uncurated.

TCRbeta CDR3 regions were amplified from genomic DNA using the immunoSEQ Assay, a bias-controlled multiplex PCR. The original methods were these. Nucleated cell counts per sample were estimated from amplification of reference gene primers within the assay. Sequence reads were collapsed and filtered to measure the absolute abundance of every unique TCRbeta CDR3 rearrangement. For each sample, productive Simpson clonality was calculated as the square root of Simpson's diversity index over productive rearrangements. Here the immuneACCESS table is served through TCRdb, limited to in-frame sequences with V and J called. Missing clones are a known gap in these copies; in checked studies unresolved V genes cover under half, and the rest lacks a known reason. V, J and clone size reflect that table, while D and trimming were determined from the DNA. The sample data list 210,000 or so clones, and roughly 80% of these were observed just once. Of the sample, about 9.4% falls within the top ten clones.

From its cysteine to its phenylalanine, the CDR3 spans 13 amino acids. Only CDR3 DNA is held: 39 bases, read in frame from base 1. V has 8 bases trimmed and J has 1 base trimmed; junction bases matching no gene number 3. Looking up the germline V gene yields CDR1 SGHNT and CDR2 YENEEA. Collaborating institutions collected whole blood in K2EDTA tubes following their own protocols. Collaborator samples were shipped for TCRbeta analysis as frozen whole blood, isolated PBMCs, or DNA extracted from either sample type. This chain joins TRBV11-3 to TRBJ2-3; 7 bases in the middle match TRBD2. The sequence derives from a woman of 80 years or more with acute or convalescent COVID-19. Sequenced material: peripheral blood. The nucleotide sequence is TGTGCCAGCGGTACTAGCGGCACAGATACGCAGTATTTT. Its protein reads: CASGTSGTDTQYF.